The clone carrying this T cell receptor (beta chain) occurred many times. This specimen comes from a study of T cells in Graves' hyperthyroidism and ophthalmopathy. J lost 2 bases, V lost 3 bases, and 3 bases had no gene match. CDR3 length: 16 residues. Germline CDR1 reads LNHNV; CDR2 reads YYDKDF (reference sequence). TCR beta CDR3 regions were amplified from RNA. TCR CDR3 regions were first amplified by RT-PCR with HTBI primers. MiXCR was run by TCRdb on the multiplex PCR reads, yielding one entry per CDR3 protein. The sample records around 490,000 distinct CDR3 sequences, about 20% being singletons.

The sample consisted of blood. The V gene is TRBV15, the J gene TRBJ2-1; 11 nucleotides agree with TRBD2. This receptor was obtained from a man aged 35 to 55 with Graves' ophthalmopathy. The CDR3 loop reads CATSSLAGGTYNEQFF. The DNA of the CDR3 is TGTGCCACCAGCAGTCTAGCGGGAGGTACCTACAATGAGCAGTTCTTC.